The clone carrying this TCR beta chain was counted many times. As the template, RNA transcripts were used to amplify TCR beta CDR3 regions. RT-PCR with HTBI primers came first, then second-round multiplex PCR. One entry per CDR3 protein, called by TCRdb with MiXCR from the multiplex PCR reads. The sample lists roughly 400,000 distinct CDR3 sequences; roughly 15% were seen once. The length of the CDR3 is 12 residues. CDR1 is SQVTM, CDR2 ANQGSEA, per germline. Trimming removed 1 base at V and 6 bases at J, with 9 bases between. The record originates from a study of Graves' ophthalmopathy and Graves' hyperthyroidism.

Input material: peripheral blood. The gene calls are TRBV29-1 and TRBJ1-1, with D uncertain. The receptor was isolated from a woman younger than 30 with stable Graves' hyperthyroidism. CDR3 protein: CSVEVGPAEAFF. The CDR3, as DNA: TGCAGCGTTGAAGTAGGGCCGGCTGAAGCTTTCTTT.